This T cell receptor (beta chain) was observed in a study of blood T cell repertoires in COVID-19. Study background: Sources were T cells, B-cell-depleted T cells, or PBMCs; the material itself was cDNA or gDNA.

J was trimmed by 3 bases and V by 3 bases; bases with no gene match: 8. The germline CDR1 and CDR2 sequences are LNHDA and SQIVND (reference sequence). The CDR3 runs to 16 residues. The assay was immunoSEQ multiplex PCR, and TCRdb's table has in-frame clones only and misses some. The sample holds roughly 150,000 clones, around 85% seen once. This clone has just a few counts. This chain uses TRBV19 with TRBJ2-7; 10 bases line up with TRBD1. This TCR derives from a woman aged 70-85 years with acute or convalescent COVID-19. Sequenced material: peripheral blood. Written as DNA, the CDR3 is TGTGCCAGTAGTATCAGGGGACAGGGGATAGACTACGAGCAGTACTTC. Translated: CASSIRGQGIDYEQYF.